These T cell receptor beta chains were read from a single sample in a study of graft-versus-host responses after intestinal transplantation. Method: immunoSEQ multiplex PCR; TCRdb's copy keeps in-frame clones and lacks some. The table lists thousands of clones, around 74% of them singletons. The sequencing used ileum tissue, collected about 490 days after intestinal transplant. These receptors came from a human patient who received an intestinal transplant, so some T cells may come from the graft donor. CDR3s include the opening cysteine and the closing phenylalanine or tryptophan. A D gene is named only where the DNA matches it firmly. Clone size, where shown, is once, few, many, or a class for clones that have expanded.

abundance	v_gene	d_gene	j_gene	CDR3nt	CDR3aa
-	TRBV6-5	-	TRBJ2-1	TGTGCCAGCAGCCGCGATGGGTCCTACAATGAGCAGTTCTTC	CASSRDGSYNEQFF
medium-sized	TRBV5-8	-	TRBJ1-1	TGTGCCAGCAGCTCAATCTACAGGGACGGGAACACTGAAGCTTTCTTT	CASSSIYRDGNTEAFF
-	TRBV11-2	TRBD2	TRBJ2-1	TGTGCCAGCAGCTTAACTAGGCCTAGCGGGATTCATGAGCAGTTCTTC	CASSLTRPSGIHEQFF
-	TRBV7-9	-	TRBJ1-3	TGTGCCAGCAGCTCCGGACAGCCCTCCTCTGGAAACACCATATATTTT	CASSSGQPSSGNTIYF
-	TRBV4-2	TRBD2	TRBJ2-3	TGTGCCAGCAGCCAAGAGGGGGCTAGCGGGGCAGATACGCAGTATTTT	CASSQEGASGADTQYF
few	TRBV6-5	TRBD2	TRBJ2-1	TGTGCCACCCCGGGACTAGCGGGTCCCAATGAGCAGTTCTTC	CATPGLAGPNEQFF
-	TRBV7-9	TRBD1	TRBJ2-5	TGTGCCAGCAGCGACCGGGACAGATACCAAGAGACCCAGTACTTC	CASSDRDRYQETQYF
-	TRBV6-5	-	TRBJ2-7	TGTGCCAGCAGTTACGACTTTGGGTACGAGCAGTACTTC	CASSYDFGYEQYF
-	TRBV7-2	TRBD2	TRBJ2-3	TGTGCCAGCAGCTTTAGCGGGAGGGCCATGTATTTT	CASSFSGRAMYF
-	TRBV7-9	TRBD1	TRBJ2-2	TGTGCCAGCAGCTTTAGGGGGTCGACAGGGGCCCAGAACACCGGGGAGCTGTTTTTT	CASSFRGSTGAQNTGELFF
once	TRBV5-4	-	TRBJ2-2	TGTGCCAGCAGCCCAGGGACCGGGGAGCTGTTTTTT	CASSPGTGELFF
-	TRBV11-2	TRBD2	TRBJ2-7	TGTGCCAGCAGCAGAAGCGGGAGCTCTCTCGAGCAGTACTTC	CASSRSGSSLEQYF
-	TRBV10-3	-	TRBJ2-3	TGTGCCATCGGACAGAGCACAGATACGCAGTATTTT	CAIGQSTDTQYF
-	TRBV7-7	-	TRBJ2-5	TGTGCTAGCAGCTTAGATGAGACCCAGTACTTC	CASSLDETQYF
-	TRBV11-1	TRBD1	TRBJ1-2	TGTGCCAGCAGCCTGGACAGGGGCGCCCTTAGAGGCGGGGGCTACACCTTC	CASSLDRGALRGGGYTF
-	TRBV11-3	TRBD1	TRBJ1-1	TGTGCCAGCAGCGGCCGGGACAGAATTATGAACACTGAAGCTTTCTTT	CASSGRDRIMNTEAFF